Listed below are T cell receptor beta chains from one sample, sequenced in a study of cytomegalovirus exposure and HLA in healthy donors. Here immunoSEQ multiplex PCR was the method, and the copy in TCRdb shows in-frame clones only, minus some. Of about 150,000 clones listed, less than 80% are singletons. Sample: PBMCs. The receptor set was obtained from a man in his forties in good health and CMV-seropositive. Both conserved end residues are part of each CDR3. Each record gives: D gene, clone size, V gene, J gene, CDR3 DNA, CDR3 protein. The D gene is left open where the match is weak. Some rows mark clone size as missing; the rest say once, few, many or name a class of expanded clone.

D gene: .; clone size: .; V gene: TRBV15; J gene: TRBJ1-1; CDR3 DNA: TGTGCCACCAGCAGAGATTTGGGGGAGGGAAATACTGAAGCTTTCTTT; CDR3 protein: CATSRDLGEGNTEAFF
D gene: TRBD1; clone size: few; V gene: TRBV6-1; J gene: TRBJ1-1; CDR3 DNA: TGTGCCAGCAGGGCGGCACAAGGGGGCGGTCTTGGAGCTTTCTTT; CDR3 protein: CASRAAQGGGLGAFF
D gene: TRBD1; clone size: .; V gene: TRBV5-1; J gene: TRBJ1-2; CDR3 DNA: TGCGCCAGCAGCCTCCGGACAGGCCCCGGCTACACCTTC; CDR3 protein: CASSLRTGPGYTF
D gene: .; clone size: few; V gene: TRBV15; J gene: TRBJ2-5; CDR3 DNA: TGTGCCACCAGCAGAGACAGCGGTCGTGGGGAGACCCAGTACTTC; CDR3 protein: CATSRDSGRGETQYF
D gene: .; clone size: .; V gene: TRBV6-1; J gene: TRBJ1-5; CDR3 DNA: TGTGCCAGCAGTGAACCCGGTCGCAATCAGCCCCAGCATTTT; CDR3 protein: CASSEPGRNQPQHF
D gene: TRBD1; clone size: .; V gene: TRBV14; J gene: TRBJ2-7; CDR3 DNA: TGTGCCAGCAGCCTCGGACAGGGTGACTACGAGCAGTACTTC; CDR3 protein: CASSLGQGDYEQYF
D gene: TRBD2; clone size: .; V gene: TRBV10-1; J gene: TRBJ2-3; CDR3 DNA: TGCGCCAGCAGTGAGTCTAGCGGGAGTGGGACAGATACGCAGTATTTT; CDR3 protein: CASSESSGSGTDTQYF
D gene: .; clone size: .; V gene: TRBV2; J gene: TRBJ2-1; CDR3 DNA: TGTGCCAGCAGTGGCCGCGCAAAGTCCTACAATGAGCAGTTCTTC; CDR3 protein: CASSGRAKSYNEQFF
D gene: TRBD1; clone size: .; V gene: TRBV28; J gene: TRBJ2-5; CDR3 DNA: TGTGCCAGCAGTTTAAGGGGGCTCCAAGAGACCCAGTACTTC; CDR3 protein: CASSLRGLQETQYF
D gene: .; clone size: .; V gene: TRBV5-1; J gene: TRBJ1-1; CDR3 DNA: TGCGCCAGCAGAGAGGGAGCGAACACTGAAGCTTTCTTT; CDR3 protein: CASREGANTEAFF
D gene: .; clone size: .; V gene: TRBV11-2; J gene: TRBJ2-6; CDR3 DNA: TGTGCCAGCAGCTTAGGTCGGCGCCCAGGCTCTGGGGCCAACGTCCTGACTTTC; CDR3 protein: CASSLGRRPGSGANVLTF
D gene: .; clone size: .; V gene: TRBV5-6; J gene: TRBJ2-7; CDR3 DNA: TGTGCCAGCAGCTTGTTTACCAGGGAAGACTACGAGCAGTACTTC; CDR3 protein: CASSLFTREDYEQYF
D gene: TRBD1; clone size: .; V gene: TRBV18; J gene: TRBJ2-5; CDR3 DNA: TGTGCCAGCTCACTAAACAGGGGGGAAGAGACCCAGTACTTC; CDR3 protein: CASSLNRGEETQYF
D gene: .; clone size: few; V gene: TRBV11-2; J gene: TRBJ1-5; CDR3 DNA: TGTGCCAGCAGCTTAGATCGCGGCCAGTATAGCAATCAGCCCCAGCATTTT; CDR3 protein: CASSLDRGQYSNQPQHF
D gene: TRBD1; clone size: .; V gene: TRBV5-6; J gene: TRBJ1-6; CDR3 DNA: TGTGCCAGCAGCCACGGGACAGGCGGGTCACCCCTCCACTTT; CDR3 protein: CASSHGTGGSPLHF
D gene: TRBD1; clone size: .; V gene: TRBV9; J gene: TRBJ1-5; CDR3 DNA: TGTGCCAGCAGCGCCGGGACAGGGGGGCAGCCCCAGCATTTT; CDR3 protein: CASSAGTGGQPQHF
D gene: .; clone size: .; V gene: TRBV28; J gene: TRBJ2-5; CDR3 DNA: TGTGCCAGCAGCCGGCAAGAGACCCAGTACTTC; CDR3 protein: CASSRQETQYF
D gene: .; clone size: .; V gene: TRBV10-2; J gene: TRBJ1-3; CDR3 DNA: TGCGCCAGCAGTGAGATCGGCAGGGAGGCGAGGGGAAACACCATATATTTT; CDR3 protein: CASSEIGREARGNTIYF
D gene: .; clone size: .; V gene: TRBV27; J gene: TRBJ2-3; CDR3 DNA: TGTGCCAGCATCAACGGCGGTACGCAGTATTTT; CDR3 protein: CASINGGTQYF
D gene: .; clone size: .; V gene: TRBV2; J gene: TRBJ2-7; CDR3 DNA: TGTGCCAGCAGTGAACTGATCGCTAGCAGCTACGAGCAGTACTTC; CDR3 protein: CASSELIASSYEQYF
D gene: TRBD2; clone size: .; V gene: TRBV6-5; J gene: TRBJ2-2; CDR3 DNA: TGTGCCAGCAGTCGACTAGCGGGAGGCGTCGGGGAGCTGTTTTTT; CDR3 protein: CASSRLAGGVGELFF
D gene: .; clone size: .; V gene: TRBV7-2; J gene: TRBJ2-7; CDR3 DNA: TGTGCCAGCAGCTCCCCGGGGAAAGGTTTTGGCGAGCAGTACTTC; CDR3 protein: CASSSPGKGFGEQYF
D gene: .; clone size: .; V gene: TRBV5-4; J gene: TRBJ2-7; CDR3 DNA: TGTGCCAGCAGCTTACAGGGCCACGAGCAGTACTTC; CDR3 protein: CASSLQGHEQYF
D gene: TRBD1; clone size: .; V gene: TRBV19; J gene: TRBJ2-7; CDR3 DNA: TGCGCCAGTAGTATATATGGACAGGGTGCCCACTACGAGCAGTACTTC; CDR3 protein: CASSIYGQGAHYEQYF
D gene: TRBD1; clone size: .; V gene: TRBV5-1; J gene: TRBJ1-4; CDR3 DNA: TGCGCCAGCAGCTTGGCCGGGACAGACAATGAAAAACTGTTTTTT; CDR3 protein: CASSLAGTDNEKLFF
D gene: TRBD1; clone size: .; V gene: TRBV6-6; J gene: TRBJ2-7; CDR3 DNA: TGTGCCAGCAGCTCCAGGACAGGGAGCTCCTACGAGCAGTACTTC; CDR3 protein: CASSSRTGSSYEQYF
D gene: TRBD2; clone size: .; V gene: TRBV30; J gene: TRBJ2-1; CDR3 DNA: TGTGCCTGGAATGGCGGGACTAGCGATAAGGGGACGTTGGGTGAGCAGTTCTTC; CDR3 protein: CAWNGGTSDKGTLGEQFF
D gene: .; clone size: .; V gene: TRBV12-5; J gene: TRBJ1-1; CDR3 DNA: TGTGCTAGTGGTTTAGGCCAGGGAAACACTGAAGCTTTCTTT; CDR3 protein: CASGLGQGNTEAFF
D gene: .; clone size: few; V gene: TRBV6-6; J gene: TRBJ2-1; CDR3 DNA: TGTGCCAGCAGTTACGGGGAGTCAGCATACAATGAGCAGTTCTTC; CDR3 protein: CASSYGESAYNEQFF
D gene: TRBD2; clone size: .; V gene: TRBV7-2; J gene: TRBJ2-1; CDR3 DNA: TGTGCCAGCAGCTTATCCGGGACTAGCGGTTACAATGAGCAGTTCTTC; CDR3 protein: CASSLSGTSGYNEQFF
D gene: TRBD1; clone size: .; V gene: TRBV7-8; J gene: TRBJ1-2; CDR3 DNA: TGTGCCAGCAGCTCCCGACAGGGAGATGGCTACACCTTC; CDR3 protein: CASSSRQGDGYTF
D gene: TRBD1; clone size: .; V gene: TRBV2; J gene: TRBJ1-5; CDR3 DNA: TGTGCCAGCAGTGAGTCAGGGGGCGGCAATCAGCCCCAGCATTTT; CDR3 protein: CASSESGGGNQPQHF
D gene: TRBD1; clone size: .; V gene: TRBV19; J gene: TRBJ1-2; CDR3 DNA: TGTGCCAGTAGTCCTGGGACAGCTAACTATGGCTACACCTTC; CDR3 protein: CASSPGTANYGYTF
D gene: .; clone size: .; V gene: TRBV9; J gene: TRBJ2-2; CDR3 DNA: TGTGCCAGCAGCGTAGCTACACAGACCGACACCGGGGAGCTGTTTTTT; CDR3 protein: CASSVATQTDTGELFF
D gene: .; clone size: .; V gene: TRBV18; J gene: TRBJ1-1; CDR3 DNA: TGTGCCAGCTCACCACCTTCTGGGGCTAACACTGAAGCTTTCTTT; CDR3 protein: CASSPPSGANTEAFF
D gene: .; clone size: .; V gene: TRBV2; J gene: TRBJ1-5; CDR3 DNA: TGTGCCAGCAGTGGGGGCGCGGTTTTTAATCAGCCCCAGCATTTT; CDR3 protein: CASSGGAVFNQPQHF
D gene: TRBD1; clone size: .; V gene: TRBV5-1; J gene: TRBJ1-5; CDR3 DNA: TGCGCCAGCAGCGCTACAGGGGTCACTAATCAGCCCCAGCATTTT; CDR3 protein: CASSATGVTNQPQHF
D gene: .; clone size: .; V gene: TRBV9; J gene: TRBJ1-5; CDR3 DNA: TGTGCCAGCAGCGCGACAGGTAGCAATCAGCCCCAGCATTTT; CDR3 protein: CASSATGSNQPQHF
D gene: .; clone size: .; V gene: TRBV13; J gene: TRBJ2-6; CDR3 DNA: TGTGCCAGCAGCGCCGCAGGGGCTGGGGCCAACGTCCTGACTTTC; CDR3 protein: CASSAAGAGANVLTF
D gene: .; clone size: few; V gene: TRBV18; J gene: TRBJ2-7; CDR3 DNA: TGTGCCAGCTCACCCCAGACCGGGGAGCAGTACTTC; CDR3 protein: CASSPQTGEQYF
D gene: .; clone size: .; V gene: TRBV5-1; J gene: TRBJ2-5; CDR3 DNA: TGCGCCAGCAGTATCCGGGAGACCCAGTACTTC; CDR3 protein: CASSIRETQYF
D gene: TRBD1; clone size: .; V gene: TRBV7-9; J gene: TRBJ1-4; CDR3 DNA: TGTGCCAGCAGCAACGGACAGGCGCAACCTCAGGGAAAACTGTTTTTT; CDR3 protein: CASSNGQAQPQGKLFF
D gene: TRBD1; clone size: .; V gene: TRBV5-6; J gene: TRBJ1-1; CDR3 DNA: TGTGCCAGCAGCCCCCCCGGACAGGGGATGAACACTGAAGCTTTCTTT; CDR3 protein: CASSPPGQGMNTEAFF
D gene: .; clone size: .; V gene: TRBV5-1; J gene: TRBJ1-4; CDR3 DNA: TGCGCCAGCAGCGAAACAGGGACGAGCGAAGGAAAACTGTTTTTT; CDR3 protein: CASSETGTSEGKLFF
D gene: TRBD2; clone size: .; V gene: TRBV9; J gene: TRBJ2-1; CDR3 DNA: TGTGCCAGCAGCGTTACCGGGACTAGCTCCTACAATGAGCAGTTCTTC; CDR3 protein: CASSVTGTSSYNEQFF
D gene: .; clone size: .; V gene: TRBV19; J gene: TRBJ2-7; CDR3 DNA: TGTGCCAGTAGTATAGGAGCCGGCTCCTACGAGCAGTACTTC; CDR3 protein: CASSIGAGSYEQYF
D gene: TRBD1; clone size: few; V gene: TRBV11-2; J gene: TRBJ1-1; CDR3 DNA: TGTGCCAGCAGCTTGACAGGGAGTTTCGCTGAAGCTTTCTTT; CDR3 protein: CASSLTGSFAEAFF
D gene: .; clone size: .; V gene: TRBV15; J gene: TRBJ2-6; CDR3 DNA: TGTGCCACCAGCGAGGGACAACTCTCTGGGGCCAACGTCCTGACTTTC; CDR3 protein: CATSEGQLSGANVLTF
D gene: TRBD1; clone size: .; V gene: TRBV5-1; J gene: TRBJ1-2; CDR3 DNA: TGCGCCAGCAGCACGGGACAGATTCTTAACTATGGCTACACCTTC; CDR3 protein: CASSTGQILNYGYTF
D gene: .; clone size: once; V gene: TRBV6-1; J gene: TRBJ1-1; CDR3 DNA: TGTGCCAGCAGTGAAGGCGGTCCGACGGCGGTAGGGAACACTGAAGCTTTCTTT; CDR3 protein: CASSEGGPTAVGNTEAFF
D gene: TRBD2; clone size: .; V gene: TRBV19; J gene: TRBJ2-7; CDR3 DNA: TGTGCCAGTAGTATTGGTAGCGGGAGGTTATACGAGCAGTACTTC; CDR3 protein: CASSIGSGRLYEQYF